The sequence of this TCR beta chain was determined in a study of T cells in Graves' hyperthyroidism and ophthalmopathy. Study results and limitations: Median prediction lead before ophthalmopathy onset was 6.5 months with the model.

RNA transcripts provided the source from which TCR beta CDR3 regions were amplified. The TCR CDR3 first-round RT-PCR relied on the HTBI primer set. MiXCR was run by TCRdb on the multiplex PCR reads, yielding one entry per CDR3 protein. The sample holds about 740,000 distinct CDR3 sequences, 14% seen once. This clonotype was picked up many times. Antigen unknown. This CDR3 is 15 amino acids long. Germline lookup yields CDR1 SQVTM and CDR2 ANQGSEA. The V end was cut by 6 bases, the J end by 6 bases, with 21 bases between. Subjects aged 18 to 65 presented with newly diagnosed hyperthyroidism of less than 2 months' duration. Criteria for exclusion of patients were uncontrolled infection, other autoimmune disease, pregnancy or lactation.

The TCR originated in a woman aged 18-29 years with Graves' hyperthyroidism. Specimen: blood. The chain has TRBV29-1 and TRBJ2-1; no reliable D call. This CDR3 is CSVYSSRERVNEQFF. CDR3 nucleotide sequence: TGCAGCGTATATAGTAGCAGAGAACGTGTCAATGAGCAGTTCTTC.